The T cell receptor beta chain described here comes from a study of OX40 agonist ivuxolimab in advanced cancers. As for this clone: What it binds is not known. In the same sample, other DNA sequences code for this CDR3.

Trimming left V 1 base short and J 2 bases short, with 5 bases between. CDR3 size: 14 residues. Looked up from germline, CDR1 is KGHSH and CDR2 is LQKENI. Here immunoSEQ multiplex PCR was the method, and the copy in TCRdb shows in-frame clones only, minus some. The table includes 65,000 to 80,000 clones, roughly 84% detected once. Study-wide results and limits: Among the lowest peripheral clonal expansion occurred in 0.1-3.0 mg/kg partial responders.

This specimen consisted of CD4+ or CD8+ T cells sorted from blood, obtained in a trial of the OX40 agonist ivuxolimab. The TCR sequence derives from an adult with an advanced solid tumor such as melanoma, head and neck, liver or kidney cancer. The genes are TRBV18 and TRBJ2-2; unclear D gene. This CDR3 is CASSPQGNTGELFF. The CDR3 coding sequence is TGTGCCAGCTCACCACAGGGAAACACCGGGGAGCTGTTTTTT.